One sample yielded the 29 T cell receptor beta chains listed below, sequenced in a study of blood T cells in healthy people across ages. Through a sample-barcoded 5' primer and a J-beta primer mix, a second PCR was run for roughly 6 to 11 cycles. TCRdb ran MiXCR on the 5' RACE reads and lists one entry per CDR3 protein. Of 600,000 to 1,000,000 distinct CDR3 sequences detected, roughly 64% appear once; the ten largest clones hold approximately 23%. The source material was blood. The receptor source for this set is a man aged 25-45 years in good health.

The J gene is TRBJ2-3, the V gene TRBV28, with TRBD2 matching over 13 bases. With V trimmed by 4 bases and J by 3 bases, 4 bases remained unmatched. The V gene's germline CDR1 is MDHEN and CDR2 SYDVKM. The CDR3 sequence is 16 residues long. CDR3 nucleotide sequence: TGTGCCAGCAGTTCCTGGACTAGCGGGAGTACAGATACGCAGTATTTT. This gives the protein CASSSWTSGSTDTQYF. The full variable domain, with the rest looked up from reference TRBV28 and TRBJ2-3, is DVKVTQSSRYLVKRTGEKVFLECVQDMDHENMFWYRQDPGLGLRLIYFSYDVKMKEKGDIPEGYSVSREKKERFSLILESASTNQTSMYLCASSSWTSGSTDTQYFGPGTRLTVL.

The chain joins TRBV29-1 to TRBJ1-1, with TRBD1 as a possible D gene (6 bases). The CDR3 length is 14 residues. The ends were cut back, 7 bases at V and 4 bases at J, with 19 bases in the middle. In germline, CDR1 is SQVTM, CDR2 ANQGSEA. The CDR3 DNA is TGCAGCGCCGCGAGGGGGGCAGGAGGCACTGAAGCTTTCTTT. The encoded protein is CSAARGAGGTEAFF.

The genes are TRBV28 and TRBJ2-7, with D maybe TRBD2 (5 bases). The J call may be mistaken, given a closer DNA end match to TRBJ2-5. The germline V gene encodes CDR1 MDHEN and CDR2 SYDVKM. This CDR3 spans 14 amino acids. DNA of the CDR3: TGTGCCAGCCACTGGGCCAGCGGCCGGCAGACCCAGTACTTC. Its protein is CASHWASGRQTQYF.

V usage is TRBV20-1 and J usage is TRBJ2-5; 7 positions agree with TRBD2. V was pared by 3 bases and J by 4 bases, with 5 bases of the junction left unmatched. The CDR3 contains 13 residues. The V gene's germline CDR1 is DFQATT and CDR2 SNEGSKA (reference sequence). As DNA, the CDR3 is TGCAGTGCTAGTCCAAGCGGGGCAGAGACCCAGTACTTC. Protein: CSASPSGAETQYF.

This chain links TRBV28 with TRBJ2-5; 12 positions match TRBD2. There are 15 residues in the CDR3. The V and J ends lost 5 bases and 11 bases, in that order; junction bases with no gene match: 12. The germline V gene encodes CDR1 MDHEN and CDR2 SYDVKM. The CDR3 protein is CASSPSGRDYNEQYF. The DNA for the CDR3 is TGTGCCAGCAGTCCTAGCGGGAGGGATTACAATGAGCAGTACTTC.

The chain has TRBV27 and TRBJ2-1; possibly TRBD1 for D (6 bases). The CDR3 covers 12 residues. In germline, CDR1 is MNHEY, CDR2 SMNVEV (reference sequence). V was trimmed by 5 bases and J by 9 bases, leaving 11 bases between them. Written as DNA, the CDR3 is TGTGCCAGCAGTCGAGGGGGTCGTGAGCAGTTCTTC. It codes for CASSRGGREQFF.

Only a few counts were recorded for this clonotype. V gene TRBV5-6 combines with J gene TRBJ1-2; D unresolved. V shed 2 bases and J shed 10 bases, with 15 bases lying between them. The CDR3 is made up of 13 amino acids. The germline gives CDR1 SGHDT, CDR2 YYEEEE. CDR3 bases: TGTGCCAGCAGCTTCCCCCCCAGGCCTTCCTACACCTTC. Its translation: CASSFPPRPSYTF.

This rearrangement joins TRBV6-2 or TRBV6-3 to TRBJ2-5; TRBD1 aligns across 7 bases. CDR1 MNHEY and CDR2 SVGEGT come from the germline V gene. The CDR3 consists of 14 residues. The CDR3 sequence is CPTPETGTQETQYF. The CDR3 bases are TGTCCCACACCTGAGACAGGGACCCAAGAGACCCAGTACTTC.

This clonotype appeared a few times. The chain links TRBV20-1 to TRBJ2-7; TRBD1 matches at 7 bases. This CDR3 region has 13 residues. Germline lookup yields CDR1 DFQATT and CDR2 SNEGSKA (reference sequence). The J segment lost 2 bases and the V segment lost 6 bases, leaving 7 bases of the junction unmatched. The CDR3 DNA reads TGCAGTGCCCAGACAGGGCAAACCTACGAGCAGTACTTC. This codes for CSAQTGQTYEQYF.

In DNA form, the CDR3 reads TGTGCCAGCAGTTACTCCCCAAGGTCCGGGACGCCGGTGCAGTACTTC. It yields the protein CASSYSPRSGTPVQYF. The chain combines TRBV6-6 with TRBJ2-7, with D perhaps being TRBD1 or TRBD2 (5 bases each). The CDR3 has 16 residues. Between the trimmed V and J ends, which lost 0 bases and 9 bases, there was a span of 21 bases. CDR1 and CDR2 (germline): MNHNY, SVGAGI (reference sequence).

The genes are TRBV20-1 and TRBJ2-7; tentatively, D is TRBD2 (6 bases). CDR1 is DFQATT and CDR2 is SNEGSKA in the germline V gene (reference sequence). The CDR3 is 14 amino acids. The V end lost 5 bases, the J end lost 2 bases, and 16 bases lay between the germline ends. The CDR3 DNA follows: TGCAGTGCTTCAGGACCGGAGGGCCCCTACGAGCAGTACTTC. Residues: CSASGPEGPYEQYF.

This clonotype came up a few times. The chain links TRBV25-1 to TRBJ2-7, with D possibly called TRBD1 or TRBD2 (5 bases each). There are 13 residues in the CDR3. V was cut by 7 bases and J by 5 bases, with 15 bases left in between. In germline, CDR1 is MGHDK, CDR2 SYGVNS. CDR3: CASTRGVRHEQYF. The CDR3 coding sequence is TGTGCCAGCACAAGAGGGGTCCGCCACGAGCAGTACTTC.

For this clonotype: Sequence at one end of the junction differs from germline and may be a read error. This rearrangement joins TRBV20-1 to TRBJ1-2; D is unresolved. Germline V CDR1 and CDR2: DFQATT, SNEGSKA (reference sequence). CDR3 length equals 12 residues. DNA for the CDR3: TGCGGTGCTAGAGCTTCCGGTGGTGGCTACACCTTC. This translates into CGARASGGGYTF.

V usage is TRBV5-1 and J usage is TRBJ2-7; D remains ambiguous. The CDR3 is 15 amino acids. The V and J ends lost 5 bases and 3 bases respectively, with 18 bases between them. CDR1 is SGHRS, CDR2 YFSETQ, per germline. The DNA for the CDR3 is TGCGCCAGCAGTCTTCTGTCCGGGTCTAACTACGAGCAGTACTTC. Residues: CASSLLSGSNYEQYF.

This chain uses TRBV4-2 with TRBJ2-7; D is undetermined. CDR1 is LGHNA and CDR2 is YNFKEQ in the germline V gene. The ends were cut back, 0 bases at V and 3 bases at J, with 12 bases in the middle. The CDR3 contains 15 residues. CDR3 in DNA: TGTGCCAGCAGCCAAGAGCGGTCCCTGGTCTACGAGCAGTACTTC. Amino acids: CASSQERSLVYEQYF.

The genes are TRBV20-1 and TRBJ1-6, with D uncertain. This CDR3 spans 12 amino acids. The ends were cut back, 0 bases at V and 10 bases at J, with 7 bases in the middle. The germline CDR1 and CDR2 sequences are DFQATT and SNEGSKA (reference sequence). DNA for the CDR3: TGCAGTGCTAGAGATACTGTCTCACCCCTCCACTTT. This gives the protein CSARDTVSPLHF.

This chain uses TRBV28 with TRBJ1-2; maybe TRBD1 (5 bases). V lost 5 bases to trimming and J lost 6 bases, with 19 bases between them. In germline, CDR1 is MDHEN, CDR2 SYDVKM. This CDR3 has 15 amino acids. The CDR3 loop reads CASSAGDVGSHGYTF. CDR3 DNA sequence: TGTGCCAGCAGTGCGGGGGACGTTGGAAGTCATGGCTACACCTTC.

The chain is built from TRBV7-2 and TRBJ2-1, with TRBD2 matching 9 bases. Germline CDR1 reads SGHTA; CDR2 reads FQGNSA. V shed 3 bases, J shed 8 bases, and the junction held 5 bases outside the gene matches. This CDR3 contains 14 residues. CDR3 sequence reads: CASSFSGSVDEQFF. The DNA for the CDR3 is TGTGCCAGCAGCTTTAGCGGGAGCGTGGATGAGCAGTTCTTC.

This clonotype turned up a few times. V is TRBV9 and J is TRBJ2-1; the match to TRBD2 covers 8 bases. The CDR3 contains 14 residues. Germline CDR1 and CDR2: SGDLS and YYNGEE. The V and J ends lost 3 bases and 9 bases, in that order; junction bases with no gene match: 8. CDR3 DNA sequence: TGTGCCAGCAGCGACCGGGAGGGGGGATTTGAGCAGTTCTTC. This gives the protein CASSDREGGFEQFF. The variable domain in full, with the rest retrieved from reference TRBV9 and TRBJ2-1, is DSGVTQTPKHLITATGQRVTLRCSPRSGDLSVYWYQQSLDQGLQFLIQYYNGEERAKGNILERFSAQQFPDLHSELNLSSLELGDSALYFCASSDREGGFEQFFGPGTRLTVL.

CDR3 protein: CASSYASFDTHNEQFF. CDR3 in DNA: TGTGCCAGCAGTTACGCTAGTTTCGACACACACAATGAGCAGTTCTTC. The chain combines TRBV6-2 or TRBV6-3 with TRBJ2-1; D uncertain. The V gene lost 2 bases and the J gene lost 5 bases, with 16 bases spanning the gap. CDR1 is MNHEY and CDR2 is SVGEGT in the germline V gene. This CDR3 spans 16 amino acids.

This chain links TRBV11-2 with TRBJ2-7; 10 nucleotides line up with TRBD2. This CDR3 region has 13 residues. CDR1 is SGHAT, CDR2 FQNNGV, per germline. The J segment lost 2 bases and the V segment lost 5 bases, leaving 0 bases of the junction unmatched. The CDR3 spells CASSGLAAYEQYF. The CDR3 DNA reads TGTGCCAGCAGCGGACTAGCGGCCTACGAGCAGTACTTC.

This rearrangement joins TRBV10-3 to TRBJ2-5; D possibly corresponds to TRBD2 (5 bases). The CDR3 spans 16 residues. Trimming shortened V by 5 bases and J by 5 bases, and 21 bases separated the two germline ends. The germline V gene encodes CDR1 ENHRY and CDR2 SYGVKD. The CDR3 is CAISPAGPLRRETQYF. The CDR3 nucleotides are TGTGCCATCAGTCCGGCGGGCCCGTTAAGGCGGGAGACCCAGTACTTC.

This chain links TRBV25-1 with TRBJ2-7, with D uncertain. The CDR3 loop spans 15 amino acids. Germline-derived CDR1 and CDR2 are MGHDK and SYGVNS. Trimming took 4 bases from V and 6 from J, leaving 19 bases between them. The CDR3 coding sequence is TGTGCCAGCAGTGCCTTAGGACGGGCGGTAGGCGAGCAGTACTTC. It encodes CASSALGRAVGEQYF.

CDR3 amino acids: CASSLISSRGQLTVTQYF. DNA of the CDR3: TGCGCCAGCAGCTTGATCAGCTCGCGGGGACAGCTCACGGTTACGCAGTATTTT. The chain joins TRBV5-1 to TRBJ2-3, with D perhaps matching TRBD1 (7 bases). V was pared by 1 base and J by 8 bases, with 26 bases between. Germline CDR1 is SGHRS and CDR2 is YFSETQ. The CDR3 has 18 amino acids.

The chain uses TRBV10-3 and TRBJ1-2; D is possibly TRBD1 (5 bases). V shed 1 base and J shed 2 bases, with 17 bases lying between them. This CDR3 spans 17 amino acids. In germline, CDR1 is ENHRY, CDR2 SYGVKD. The CDR3 is CAISELLIREKNYGYTF. CDR3 nucleotides: TGTGCCATCAGTGAGTTGTTAATCAGGGAAAAAAACTATGGCTACACCTTC.

The chain joins TRBV6-5 to TRBJ1-1; TRBD1 might be the D (6 bases). The CDR3 runs 14 residues. V was pared by 6 bases and J by 4 bases, with 15 bases between. Per germline, CDR1 MNHEY and CDR2 SVGAGI. In nucleotides, the CDR3 is TGTGCCAGCAGAATCGAAACAGGGTTCACTGAAGCTTTCTTT. Translating it yields CASRIETGFTEAFF.

The gene calls are TRBV6-6 and TRBJ2-4; 7 bases agree with TRBD1. The germline gives CDR1 MNHNY, CDR2 SVGAGI (reference sequence). CDR3 length: 16 residues. V lost 4 bases, J lost 3 bases, and 9 bases stayed unmatched. The CDR3 DNA reads TGTGCCAGCAGTTTCTCGAAGGGGGCCGGCAAAAACATTCAGTACTTC. Protein: CASSFSKGAGKNIQYF.

V usage is TRBV27 and J usage is TRBJ2-3; TRBD1 matches 9 bases. The ends lost 5 bases at V and 1 base at J; junction bases unmatched: 7. CDR3 length: 16 residues. The germline gives CDR1 MNHEY, CDR2 SMNVEV (reference sequence). The CDR3 DNA sequence: TGTGCCAGCAGTGCCAACAGGGGGCTAGGCACAGATACGCAGTATTTT. It encodes CASSANRGLGTDTQYF.

As DNA, the CDR3 is TGTGCCAGCGGGGGCAGGGGAGGCTATAATTCACCCCTCCACTTT. Translated: CASGGRGGYNSPLHF. This chain joins TRBV2 and TRBJ1-6, with D tentatively TRBD1 (6 bases). Per germline, CDR1 SNHLY and CDR2 FYNNEI. The CDR3 totals 15 residues. V lost 8 bases and J lost 3, with 14 bases in between.